The clone carrying this T cell receptor beta chain was seen a few times. TCRdb re-called clones via MiXCR from the PCR reads. The sample consists of 50,000 or so clones, over 20% of them appearing once. All patients were untreated before thyroid surgery. This entry comes from a study of metastatic and nonmetastatic thyroid tumors. From germline, CDR1 is GTSNPN and CDR2 SVGIG (reference sequence). The CDR3 has 13 amino acids. The ends were cut back, 2 bases at V and 6 bases at J, with 11 bases in the middle. This clonotype was obtained from a male donor with papillary thyroid cancer or a benign thyroid nodule (not recorded which). Some clones in this sample may be carry-over from other donors' samples. V is TRBV30 and J is TRBJ1-5; weak D call: TRBD1 (5 bases). Input material: blood. The CDR3 coding sequence is TGTGCCTGGAGTTCCGGGGGGACTCAGCCCCAGCATTTT. Translating gives CAWSSGGTQPQHF.